This paragraph reports one TCR beta chain. The antigen it binds to is not known. Per-base qualities were not stored, and no clone one base away is much larger. TCRbeta CDR3 regions were amplified from genomic DNA using the immunoSEQ Assay, a bias-controlled multiplex PCR. The original pipeline was this. The number of nucleated cells in each sample was estimated from the amplification of reference gene primers within the assay. To quantify the absolute abundance of each unique TCRbeta CDR3 rearrangement, sequence reads were collapsed and filtered. For each sample, productive Simpson clonality was calculated as the square root of Simpson's diversity index across productive rearrangements. TCRdb took over this immuneACCESS table, retaining in-frame rearrangements with V and J assigned. Such tables are incomplete; in checked studies, under half of the missing clones stem from an unresolved V gene, and the remainder is unexplained. That table supplies the V and J calls and clone size; D and trimming were determined from the DNA. The sample table shows approximately 200,000 clones, and 80% to 90% are seen once. The top ten constitute around 3.2% of the sample.

The germline V gene (reference sequence) specifies SEHNR as CDR1 and FQNEAQ as CDR2. V is cut back by 5 bases and J by 5 bases, with 6 bases in the junction unmatched. The CDR3, from cysteine to phenylalanine, totals 14 residues. The kept DNA is CDR3 alone, 42 bases in frame from the first base. Enrolling through a virtual design, the prospective study's participants ranged in age from roughly 18 to 90 years and lived across roughly 23 United States geographic areas. In the prospective study, participants were assigned to cohorts based on the clinical history participants reported in a screening survey and a study questionnaire. Each participant in the prospective study had whole blood, serum and a nasopharyngeal or oropharyngeal swab collected by mobile phlebotomists. Prospective study participants could optionally give additional blood draws and questionnaires over an approximately 2-month period. Prospective study blood samples were shipped either frozen or at room temperature before DNA extraction.

These data come from a study of blood T cell repertoires in COVID-19 (dated by TCRdb to 2019 to 2021). In the study overall: The collaborator samples originated in the United States, Italy and Spain and spanned the acute and convalescent phases of COVID-19. Where HLA class I and class II types were available, the types were taken from metadata supplied by the sample provider, not from assay-based typing. The dataset comprised deeply sampled blood TCRbeta repertoires from subjects exposed to, actively infected with, or recovered from COVID-19. A de-identified subject ID, COVID-19 status, age in years and sex were almost always included in the sample metadata. Samples were obtained from the ongoing ImmuneRACE study (first 160 participants) and from 1,000 to 1,500 subjects provided by 6 global collaborators. The prospective study material was composed of cDNA or gDNA derived from T cells, B-cell-depleted T cells, or PBMCs. The repertoires were released in a freely available public database intended as a resource for research on the immune response to SARS-CoV-2. What the research found in general, with its limitations: The quantity of clinical and demographic metadata differed by source and by participant and was supplied without curation.

Material: PBMCs or T cells enriched from blood (not recorded which). This clonotype was sampled from a woman aged 18-30 years in a cohort exposed to, infected with or recovered from COVID-19 (not recorded which). The rearranged chain carries TRBV7-9 and TRBJ1-2; 9 junctional bases match TRBD1. The nucleotide sequence is given as TGTGCCAGCAGCGAGTGGACAGGGGTGTATGGCTACACCTTC. This codes for CASSEWTGVYGYTF. The entire variable domain, with the stretches around the CDR3 drawn from the reference TRBV7-9 and TRBJ1-2 proteins, is DTGVSQNPRHKITKRGQNVTFRCDPISEHNRLYWYRQTLGQGPEFLTYFQNEAQLEKSRLLSDRFSAERPKGSFSTLEIQRTEQGDSAMYLCASSEWTGVYGYTFGSGTRLTVV.